Listed below are T cell receptor beta chains from one sample, sequenced in a study of patients and donors after allogeneic stem cell transplantation. TCRdb recomputed calls from the RT-PCR reads with MiXCR, one row per CDR3 protein. Altogether some 880,000 distinct CDR3 sequences are present, roughly 18% being singletons, with the ten largest covering around 6%. Source material: blood, either unsorted or a sorted T cell fraction (not recorded which). The receptors come from a human donor who was either an allogeneic HSCT recipient or a stem cell or donor lymphocyte infusion donor (not recorded which). It is not recorded whose cells these are; they may come from a transplant donor. Both conserved end residues are part of each CDR3. The D gene is left open where the match is weak. Size values are once, few and many counts, or a class for expanded clones, and some rows have none.

v_gene: TRBV6-2/TRBV6-3; abundance: few; d_gene: .; j_gene: TRBJ1-5; CDR3aa: CASGRGAGDQPQHF; CDR3nt: TGTGCCAGCGGCCGGGGGGCAGGGGATCAGCCCCAGCATTTT
v_gene: TRBV4-1; abundance: once; d_gene: TRBD1; j_gene: TRBJ2-1; CDR3aa: CASSQWTGVYNEQFF; CDR3nt: TGCGCCAGCAGCCAGTGGACAGGGGTCTACAATGAGCAGTTCTTC
v_gene: TRBV5-1; abundance: many; d_gene: TRBD1; j_gene: TRBJ1-5; CDR3aa: CASSPGTANQPQHF; CDR3nt: TGCGCCAGCAGCCCTGGGACAGCTAATCAGCCCCAGCATTTT
v_gene: TRBV20-1; abundance: .; d_gene: .; j_gene: TRBJ1-1; CDR3aa: CSARGVRFAEAFF; CDR3nt: TGCAGTGCTAGAGGAGTCAGGTTCGCTGAAGCTTTCTTT
v_gene: TRBV11-2; abundance: .; d_gene: .; j_gene: TRBJ1-2; CDR3aa: CASSLDSRFGEHLGYTF; CDR3nt: TGTGCCAGCAGCTTAGATTCCCGGTTTGGGGAGCATTTGGGCTACACCTTC
v_gene: TRBV6-1; abundance: .; d_gene: .; j_gene: TRBJ1-1; CDR3aa: CASRMGRKNTEAFF; CDR3nt: TGTGCCAGCAGGATGGGACGGAAGAACACTGAAGCTTTCTTT
v_gene: TRBV9; abundance: few; d_gene: .; j_gene: TRBJ1-2; CDR3aa: CASSVGVHSYTF; CDR3nt: TGTGCCAGCAGCGTAGGAGTCCACAGCTACACCTTC
v_gene: TRBV5-1; abundance: many; d_gene: TRBD1; j_gene: TRBJ1-5; CDR3aa: CASSLGDRENQPQHF; CDR3nt: TGCGCCAGCAGCTTGGGAGACAGGGAGAATCAGCCCCAGCATTTT
v_gene: TRBV19; abundance: .; d_gene: .; j_gene: TRBJ2-3; CDR3aa: CASSIGRAPDTQYF; CDR3nt: TGTGCCAGTAGTATAGGGCGAGCTCCGGATACGCAGTATTTT
v_gene: TRBV2; abundance: .; d_gene: .; j_gene: TRBJ2-7; CDR3aa: CASRGQGVKYEQYF; CDR3nt: TGTGCCAGCAGAGGCCAGGGAGTGAAATACGAGCAGTACTTC
v_gene: TRBV9; abundance: .; d_gene: .; j_gene: TRBJ2-7; CDR3aa: CASSPRATAYEQYF; CDR3nt: TGTGCCAGCAGCCCGCGGGCGACCGCCTACGAGCAGTACTTC
v_gene: TRBV5-1; abundance: .; d_gene: .; j_gene: TRBJ2-7; CDR3aa: CASSPGVPYEQYF; CDR3nt: TGCGCCAGCAGCCCGGGTGTCCCCTACGAGCAGTACTTC
v_gene: TRBV7-9; abundance: few; d_gene: .; j_gene: TRBJ1-1; CDR3aa: CASSWAGASDTEAFF; CDR3nt: TGTGCCAGCAGCTGGGCAGGGGCGAGTGACACTGAAGCTTTCTTT
v_gene: TRBV12-3/TRBV12-4; abundance: .; d_gene: .; j_gene: TRBJ1-3; CDR3aa: CASSFHQGTGNTIYF; CDR3nt: TGTGCCAGCAGTTTTCACCAGGGGACTGGAAACACCATATATTTT
v_gene: TRBV5-5; abundance: .; d_gene: TRBD1; j_gene: TRBJ2-1; CDR3aa: CASSLRQGRVYNEQFF; CDR3nt: TGTGCCAGCAGCCTCCGACAGGGAAGGGTCTACAATGAGCAGTTCTTC
v_gene: TRBV3-1; abundance: .; d_gene: TRBD1; j_gene: TRBJ2-7; CDR3aa: CASSRGQGAIYEQYF; CDR3nt: TGTGCCAGCAGCCGAGGACAGGGGGCAATCTACGAGCAGTACTTC
v_gene: TRBV4-2; abundance: few; d_gene: .; j_gene: TRBJ2-2; CDR3aa: CASRYREVGELFF; CDR3nt: TGTGCCAGCCGATACAGGGAAGTCGGGGAGCTGTTTTTT
v_gene: TRBV4-2; abundance: few; d_gene: .; j_gene: TRBJ2-7; CDR3aa: CASSQFRDAPNEQYF; CDR3nt: TGTGCCAGCAGCCAATTCCGGGACGCACCTAACGAGCAGTACTTC
v_gene: TRBV3-1; abundance: .; d_gene: .; j_gene: TRBJ2-3; CDR3aa: CASSQVTGRTDTQYF; CDR3nt: TGTGCCAGCAGCCAAGTTACAGGGAGAACAGATACGCAGTATTTT
v_gene: TRBV7-2; abundance: .; d_gene: TRBD1; j_gene: TRBJ2-1; CDR3aa: CASSTRDRGLNEQFF; CDR3nt: TGTGCCAGCAGCACCCGGGACAGGGGACTGAATGAGCAGTTCTTC
v_gene: TRBV5-1; abundance: few; d_gene: .; j_gene: TRBJ2-5; CDR3aa: CASSLGAPKETQYF; CDR3nt: TGCGCCAGCAGCTTGGGAGCGCCGAAGGAGACCCAGTACTTC
v_gene: TRBV7-3; abundance: .; d_gene: .; j_gene: TRBJ2-2; CDR3aa: CASSAPGPGELFF; CDR3nt: TGTGCCAGCAGCGCCCCGGGACCCGGGGAGCTGTTTTTT
v_gene: TRBV12-3/TRBV12-4; abundance: .; d_gene: .; j_gene: TRBJ1-5; CDR3aa: CASSFLASQPQHF; CDR3nt: TGTGCCAGCAGTTTTCTGGCCAGTCAGCCCCAGCATTTT
v_gene: TRBV9; abundance: few; d_gene: TRBD1; j_gene: TRBJ2-5; CDR3aa: CASSGMQGALEETQYF; CDR3nt: TGTGCCAGCAGCGGAATGCAGGGGGCTCTCGAAGAGACCCAGTACTTC
v_gene: TRBV4-1; abundance: .; d_gene: .; j_gene: TRBJ1-1; CDR3aa: CASSQDLGRMAMNTEAFF; CDR3nt: TGCGCCAGCAGCCAAGATCTCGGGAGAATGGCAATGAACACTGAAGCTTTCTTT
v_gene: TRBV12-3/TRBV12-4; abundance: few; d_gene: .; j_gene: TRBJ2-3; CDR3aa: CASTPRLTPDGDTQYF; CDR3nt: TGTGCCAGCACGCCGCGGCTCACCCCAGACGGGGATACGCAGTATTTT
v_gene: TRBV7-2; abundance: few; d_gene: .; j_gene: TRBJ2-1; CDR3aa: CASSLSPGQKPEQFF; CDR3nt: TGTGCCAGCAGCTTATCACCTGGACAGAAGCCCGAGCAGTTCTTC
v_gene: TRBV4-2; abundance: .; d_gene: .; j_gene: TRBJ2-7; CDR3aa: CASSQGYQPYEQYF; CDR3nt: TGTGCCAGCAGCCAAGGGTACCAGCCCTACGAGCAGTACTTC
v_gene: TRBV11-3; abundance: few; d_gene: .; j_gene: TRBJ2-7; CDR3aa: CASSFPQGVGNVCEQYF; CDR3nt: TGTGCCAGCAGCTTTCCTCAGGGAGTGGGGAATGTATGCGAGCAGTACTTC
v_gene: TRBV3-1; abundance: .; d_gene: TRBD2; j_gene: TRBJ2-3; CDR3aa: CASSQTSSAGGTTDTQYF; CDR3nt: TGTGCCAGCAGCCAGACCTCGTCTGCGGGGGGGACCACAGATACGCAGTATTTT
v_gene: TRBV12-5; abundance: few; d_gene: .; j_gene: TRBJ1-6; CDR3aa: CASVRDGGPLHF; CDR3nt: TGTGCTAGTGTTCGCGATGGAGGACCCCTCCACTTT
v_gene: TRBV4-1; abundance: many; d_gene: .; j_gene: TRBJ2-7; CDR3aa: CASSQEDASSYEQYF; CDR3nt: TGCGCCAGCAGCCAAGAGGACGCCTCATCCTACGAGCAGTACTTC
v_gene: TRBV20-1; abundance: .; d_gene: .; j_gene: TRBJ2-7; CDR3aa: CSAREGGRSGRYEQYF; CDR3nt: TGCAGTGCTAGAGAGGGGGGCCGTTCCGGACGCTACGAGCAGTACTTC
v_gene: TRBV9; abundance: many; d_gene: TRBD2; j_gene: TRBJ2-1; CDR3aa: CASSVGLAGTYDNEQFF; CDR3nt: TGTGCCAGCAGCGTAGGGTTAGCGGGAACGTACGACAATGAGCAGTTCTTC
v_gene: TRBV20-1; abundance: .; d_gene: TRBD2; j_gene: TRBJ2-1; CDR3aa: CSARATVPGLAGYNEQFF; CDR3nt: TGCAGTGCTAGAGCCACCGTACCGGGACTAGCGGGCTACAATGAGCAGTTCTTC
v_gene: TRBV20-1; abundance: .; d_gene: TRBD1; j_gene: TRBJ2-7; CDR3aa: CSASRQGSTYEQYF; CDR3nt: TGCAGTGCTAGCAGACAGGGTTCGACCTACGAGCAGTACTTC
v_gene: TRBV5-1; abundance: few; d_gene: TRBD2; j_gene: TRBJ2-1; CDR3aa: CASSLRPAGDNEQFF; CDR3nt: TGCGCCAGCAGCTTGAGGCCAGCGGGGGACAATGAGCAGTTCTTC
v_gene: TRBV27; abundance: few; d_gene: TRBD2; j_gene: TRBJ2-3; CDR3aa: CASSLSGDYPSTDTQYF; CDR3nt: TGTGCCAGCAGTTTATCTGGGGACTACCCTAGCACAGATACGCAGTATTTT
v_gene: TRBV4-2; abundance: many; d_gene: .; j_gene: TRBJ2-1; CDR3aa: CASSQDGQGRNEQFF; CDR3nt: TGTGCCAGCAGCCAAGATGGGCAGGGGAGGAATGAGCAGTTCTTC
v_gene: TRBV20-1; abundance: few; d_gene: .; j_gene: TRBJ1-4; CDR3aa: CSAPGGGGREKLFF; CDR3nt: TGCAGTGCCCCCGGGGGAGGGGGTCGTGAAAAACTGTTTTTT
v_gene: TRBV9; abundance: .; d_gene: TRBD2; j_gene: TRBJ2-7; CDR3aa: CASSALETSGRPYEQYF; CDR3nt: TGTGCCAGCAGCGCCCTTGAAACTAGCGGGAGGCCCTACGAGCAGTACTTC
v_gene: TRBV5-5; abundance: .; d_gene: .; j_gene: TRBJ1-6; CDR3aa: CASSSGQPPSPLHF; CDR3nt: TGTGCCAGCAGCTCGGGACAACCCCCTTCACCCCTCCACTTT
v_gene: TRBV7-9; abundance: .; d_gene: .; j_gene: TRBJ2-3; CDR3aa: CASSLGRAATDTQYF; CDR3nt: TGTGCCAGCAGCTTGGGCAGGGCGGCCACAGATACGCAGTATTTT
v_gene: TRBV5-1; abundance: .; d_gene: .; j_gene: TRBJ2-7; CDR3aa: CASSLGGPPAEQYF; CDR3nt: TGCGCCAGCAGCTTGGGCGGTCCCCCCGCCGAGCAGTACTTC
v_gene: TRBV24-1; abundance: .; d_gene: .; j_gene: TRBJ2-2; CDR3aa: CATSWELFF; CDR3nt: TGTGCCACCAGTTGGGAGCTGTTTTTT
v_gene: TRBV9; abundance: few; d_gene: .; j_gene: TRBJ2-1; CDR3aa: CASSSAPGTQTEQFF; CDR3nt: TGTGCCAGCAGCAGTGCCCCCGGGACTCAGACCGAGCAGTTCTTC
v_gene: TRBV20-1; abundance: .; d_gene: .; j_gene: TRBJ2-4; CDR3aa: CSATLNRVLAKNIQYF; CDR3nt: TGCAGTGCTACCCTAAACCGGGTACTAGCCAAAAACATTCAGTACTTC
v_gene: TRBV19; abundance: .; d_gene: TRBD1; j_gene: TRBJ1-1; CDR3aa: CASSIVGQGDTEAFF; CDR3nt: TGTGCCAGTAGTATAGTTGGACAGGGGGACACTGAAGCTTTCTTT
v_gene: TRBV7-9; abundance: .; d_gene: TRBD2; j_gene: TRBJ2-5; CDR3aa: CASSFGLAGNQETQYF; CDR3nt: TGTGCCAGCAGCTTCGGACTAGCGGGGAACCAAGAGACCCAGTACTTC
v_gene: TRBV5-1; abundance: few; d_gene: .; j_gene: TRBJ2-2; CDR3aa: CASSSPSGGLTGELFF; CDR3nt: TGCGCCAGCAGCTCGCCCTCCGGGGGGCTCACCGGGGAGCTGTTTTTT
v_gene: TRBV9; abundance: few; d_gene: TRBD2; j_gene: TRBJ2-7; CDR3aa: CASSVGLAGAYEQYF; CDR3nt: TGTGCCAGCAGCGTAGGTCTAGCGGGGGCCTACGAGCAGTACTTC
v_gene: TRBV5-1; abundance: .; d_gene: TRBD2; j_gene: TRBJ2-1; CDR3aa: CASSWTGLAGAYNEQFF; CDR3nt: TGCGCCAGCAGCTGGACGGGACTAGCGGGGGCCTACAATGAGCAGTTCTTC
v_gene: TRBV7-9; abundance: .; d_gene: .; j_gene: TRBJ1-6; CDR3aa: CASSSPPQRGNSPLHF; CDR3nt: TGTGCCAGCAGCTCCCCGCCCCAGAGGGGGAATTCACCCCTCCACTTT
v_gene: TRBV9; abundance: .; d_gene: TRBD2; j_gene: TRBJ2-7; CDR3aa: CASSVTPSGRDEQYF; CDR3nt: TGTGCCAGCAGCGTAACCCCTAGCGGGAGGGACGAGCAGTACTTC